This T cell receptor (beta chain) was found in a study of blood T cells in healthy people across ages. V lost 0 bases to trimming and J lost 6 bases, with 7 bases between them. This CDR3 is 12 amino acids long. The germline V gene has CDR1 SGDLS and CDR2 YYNGEE. A second PCR, run for roughly 6 to 11 cycles, used a sample-barcoded 5' primer plus a J-beta primer mix. TCRdb re-derived calls from the 5' RACE reads in MiXCR, one entry per CDR3 protein. The sample shows hundreds of thousands of distinct CDR3 sequences, about 52% of them seen only once. The TCR sequence derives from an older woman in good health. Sequences were obtained from blood. The chain carries TRBV9 and TRBJ2-7; D tentatively fits TRBD1 or TRBD2 (6 bases each). The chain's CDR3 is CASSVEGGEQYF. CDR3 in DNA: TGTGCCAGCAGCGTAGAGGGGGGCGAGCAGTACTTC.